This record covers a single T cell receptor beta chain. Its matching antigen is unknown. Primers for the PCR totalled 60 Vbeta and 13 Jbeta. The method was immunoSEQ multiplex PCR; TCRdb's version includes in-frame clones alone and lacks a portion of them. The data show about 150,000 clones, 70% to 90% seen once. The V end was cut by 0 bases, the J end by 2 bases, with 9 bases between. The germline CDR1 and CDR2 sequences are SGDLS and YYNGEE. This CDR3 contains 15 residues. The data originate from a study of cytomegalovirus exposure and HLA in healthy donors. Study findings and constraints: Sequence variants that were highly shared formed a cluster that was likely a sequencing artifact.

The sequence derives from a woman aged 18-29 years in good health and CMV-seronegative. The sequencing sample was made of PBMCs. The chain employs TRBV9 and TRBJ1-3; the D is unclear. Here the CDR3 DNA reads TGTGCCAGCAGCGTAGATGGCGACACTGGAAACACCATATATTTT. Protein product: CASSVDGDTGNTIYF.